Detailed here is one TCR beta chain. Its antigen is as yet unknown. This entry comes from a study of glioma-infiltrating T cells. Study-level results: Shared blood CDR3 signature motifs marked patients with low tissue-blood divergence. Tissue-blood divergence was below expectation in non-neoplastic patients, above in gliomas.

Amplification of TCR alpha and beta CDR3 regions from RNA used iRepertoire nested multiplex PCR. TCRdb re-derived calls from the multiplex PCR reads in MiXCR, one entry per CDR3 protein. Of 300,000 to 400,000 distinct CDR3 sequences in the sample, about 40% were seen once. The source is a human donor with low-grade glioma or glioblastoma, undergoing nonglioma brain surgery, or in good health (not recorded which). Sequences were obtained from glioma tissue, nonneoplastic brain tissue, or PBMCs (not recorded which).

The CDR3 is CASSPRDSDEKLFF. In DNA, the CDR3 is TGCGCCAGCAGCCCCCGGGACAGCGATGAAAAACTGTTTTTT. V usage is TRBV4-1 and J usage is TRBJ1-4; 7 bases align to TRBD1. V trimming: 4 bases; J trimming: 6 bases; junction bases outside the gene matches: 5. Germline CDR1 and CDR2: MGHRA and YSYEKL. This CDR3 spans 14 amino acids.